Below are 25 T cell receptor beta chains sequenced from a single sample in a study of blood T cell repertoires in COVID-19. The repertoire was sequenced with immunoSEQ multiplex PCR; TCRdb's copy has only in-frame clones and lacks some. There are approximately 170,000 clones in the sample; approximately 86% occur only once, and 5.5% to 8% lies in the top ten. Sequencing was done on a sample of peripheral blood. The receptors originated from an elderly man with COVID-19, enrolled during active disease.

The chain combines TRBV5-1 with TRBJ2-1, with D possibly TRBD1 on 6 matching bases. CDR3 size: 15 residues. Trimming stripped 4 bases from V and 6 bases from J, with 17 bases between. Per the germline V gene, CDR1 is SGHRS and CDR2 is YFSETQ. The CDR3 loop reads CASSQGWGGINEQFF. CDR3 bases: TGCGCCAGCAGCCAGGGGTGGGGTGGGATCAATGAGCAGTTCTTC.

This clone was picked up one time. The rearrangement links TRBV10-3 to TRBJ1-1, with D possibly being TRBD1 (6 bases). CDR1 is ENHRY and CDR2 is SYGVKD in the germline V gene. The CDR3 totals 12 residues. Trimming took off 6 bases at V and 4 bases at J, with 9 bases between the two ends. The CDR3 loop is CAISEDSTEAFF. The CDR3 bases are TGTGCCATCAGCGAGGACAGCACTGAAGCTTTCTTT.

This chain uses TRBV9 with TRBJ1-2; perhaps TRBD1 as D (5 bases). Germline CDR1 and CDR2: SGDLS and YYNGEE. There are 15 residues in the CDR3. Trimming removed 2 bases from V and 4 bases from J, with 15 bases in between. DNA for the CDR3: TGTGCCAGCAGCGTCGTTCAGTTTACAGGCTATGGCTACACCTTC. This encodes CASSVVQFTGYGYTF.

The CDR3 region is CASSPTTRGAGEQYF. CDR3 bases: TGTGCCAGCTCACCGACGACCCGGGGGGCTGGCGAGCAGTACTTC. The chain carries TRBV18 and TRBJ2-7; the D gene is possibly TRBD2 (7 bases). This CDR3 is 15 amino acids long. Germline CDR1 reads KGHSH; CDR2 reads LQKENI. Trimming pared 3 bases from V and 6 bases from J, leaving 18 bases between.

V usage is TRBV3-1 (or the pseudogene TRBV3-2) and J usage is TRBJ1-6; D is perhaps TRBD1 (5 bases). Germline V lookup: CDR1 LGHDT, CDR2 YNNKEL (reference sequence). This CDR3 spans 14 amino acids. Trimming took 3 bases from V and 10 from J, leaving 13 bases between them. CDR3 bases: TGTGCCAGCAGCCAGTCGGTGCGGGACTCACCCCTCCACTTT. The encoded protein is CASSQSVRDSPLHF.

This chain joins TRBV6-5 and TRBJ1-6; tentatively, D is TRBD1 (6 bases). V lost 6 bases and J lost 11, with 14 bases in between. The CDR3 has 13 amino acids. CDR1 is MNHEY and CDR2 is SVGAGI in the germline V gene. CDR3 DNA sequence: TGTGCCAGCAGAACGACAGGACGAACACCCCTCCACTTT. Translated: CASRTTGRTPLHF.

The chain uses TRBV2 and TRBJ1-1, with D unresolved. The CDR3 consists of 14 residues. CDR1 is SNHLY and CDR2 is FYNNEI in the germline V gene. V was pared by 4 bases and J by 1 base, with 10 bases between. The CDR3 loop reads CASSVRSANTEAFF. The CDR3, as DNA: TGTGCCAGCAGTGTCAGATCCGCGAACACTGAAGCTTTCTTT.

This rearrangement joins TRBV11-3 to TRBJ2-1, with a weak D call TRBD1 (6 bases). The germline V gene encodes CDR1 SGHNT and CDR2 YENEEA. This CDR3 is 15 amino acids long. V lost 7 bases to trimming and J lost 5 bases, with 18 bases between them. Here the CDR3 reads CASTAAGAVNNEQFF. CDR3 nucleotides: TGTGCCAGCACCGCCGCAGGGGCCGTGAACAATGAGCAGTTCTTC.

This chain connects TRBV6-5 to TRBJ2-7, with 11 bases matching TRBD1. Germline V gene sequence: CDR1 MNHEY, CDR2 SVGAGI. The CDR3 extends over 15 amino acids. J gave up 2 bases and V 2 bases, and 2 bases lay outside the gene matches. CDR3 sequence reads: CASSYGQGATYEQYF. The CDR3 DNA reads TGTGCCAGCAGTTACGGACAGGGGGCGACCTACGAGCAGTACTTC.

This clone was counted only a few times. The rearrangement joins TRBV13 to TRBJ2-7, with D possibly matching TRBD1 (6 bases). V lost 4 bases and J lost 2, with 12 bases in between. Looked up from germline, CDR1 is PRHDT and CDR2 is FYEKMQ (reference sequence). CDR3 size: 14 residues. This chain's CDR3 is CASSSSRTAYEQYF. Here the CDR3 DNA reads TGTGCCAGCAGCTCGTCGAGGACAGCCTACGAGCAGTACTTC.

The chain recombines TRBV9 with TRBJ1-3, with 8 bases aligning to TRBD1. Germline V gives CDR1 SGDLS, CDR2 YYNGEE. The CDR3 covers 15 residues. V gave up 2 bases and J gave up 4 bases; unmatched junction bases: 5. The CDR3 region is CASSVQGAGGNTIYF. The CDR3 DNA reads TGTGCCAGCAGCGTCCAGGGGGCAGGAGGAAACACCATATATTTT.

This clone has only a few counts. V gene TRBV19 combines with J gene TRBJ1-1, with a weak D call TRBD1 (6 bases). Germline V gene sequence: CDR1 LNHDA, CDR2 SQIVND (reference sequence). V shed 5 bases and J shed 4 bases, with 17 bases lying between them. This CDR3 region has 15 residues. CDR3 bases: TGTGCCAGTAGTCTCAACACAGGGCGGTTCACTGAAGCTTTCTTT. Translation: CASSLNTGRFTEAFF.

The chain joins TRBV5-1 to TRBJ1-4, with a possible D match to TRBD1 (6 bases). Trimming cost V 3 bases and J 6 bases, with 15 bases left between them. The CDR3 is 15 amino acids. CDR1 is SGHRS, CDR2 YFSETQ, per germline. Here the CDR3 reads CASSSVTGNDEKLFF. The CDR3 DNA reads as TGCGCCAGCAGCTCCGTAACAGGGAACGATGAAAAACTGTTTTTT.

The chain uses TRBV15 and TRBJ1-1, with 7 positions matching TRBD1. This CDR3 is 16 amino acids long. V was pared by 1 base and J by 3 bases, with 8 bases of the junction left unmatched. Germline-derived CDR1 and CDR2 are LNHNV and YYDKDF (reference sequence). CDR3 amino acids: CATSRAVGTEDTEAFF. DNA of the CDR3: TGTGCCACCAGCAGAGCCGTCGGGACAGAGGACACTGAAGCTTTCTTT.

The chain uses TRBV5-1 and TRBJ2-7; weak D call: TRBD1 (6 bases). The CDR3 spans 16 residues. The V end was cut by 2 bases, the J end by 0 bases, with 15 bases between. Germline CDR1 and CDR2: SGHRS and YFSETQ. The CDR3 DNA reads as TGCGCCAGCAGCTTCAACCGGGACACCAGCTCCTACGAGCAGTACTTC. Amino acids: CASSFNRDTSSYEQYF.

This chain's CDR3 is CASSYGTKYEQFF. The CDR3 bases are TGTGCCAGCAGCTACGGGACTAAATATGAGCAGTTCTTC. The chain employs TRBV7-2 and TRBJ2-1, with 7 bases aligning to TRBD2. Germline lookup yields CDR1 SGHTA and CDR2 FQGNSA. V shed 4 bases, J shed 8 bases, and the junction held 5 bases outside the gene matches. There are 13 residues in the CDR3. Using reference TRBV7-2 and TRBJ2-1 for the parts outside the CDR3, the full variable domain is GAGVSQSPSNKVTEKGKDVELRCDPISGHTALYWYRQSLGQGLEFLIYFQGNSAPDKSGLPSDRFSAERTGGSVSTLTIQRTQQEDSAVYLCASSYGTKYEQFFGPGTRLTVL.

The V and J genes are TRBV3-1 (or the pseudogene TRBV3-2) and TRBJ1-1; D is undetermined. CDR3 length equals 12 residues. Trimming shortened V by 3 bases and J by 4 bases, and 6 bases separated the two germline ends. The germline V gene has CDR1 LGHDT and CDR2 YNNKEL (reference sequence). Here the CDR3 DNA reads TGTGCCAGCAGCCACCTAGGCACTGAAGCTTTCTTT. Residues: CASSHLGTEAFF.

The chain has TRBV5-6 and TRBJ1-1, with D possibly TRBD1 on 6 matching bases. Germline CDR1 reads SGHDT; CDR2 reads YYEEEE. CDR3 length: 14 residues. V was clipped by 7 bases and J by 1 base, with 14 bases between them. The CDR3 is CASGSTGKNTEAFF. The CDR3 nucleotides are TGTGCCAGCGGGTCGACAGGAAAGAACACTGAAGCTTTCTTT. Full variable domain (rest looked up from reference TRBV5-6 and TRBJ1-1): DAGVTQSPTHLIKTRGQQVTLRCSPKSGHDTVSWYQQALGQGPQFIFQYYEEEERQRGNFPDRFSGHQFPNYSSELNVNALLLGDSALYLCASGSTGKNTEAFFGQGTRLTVV.

The CDR3 nucleotides read TGTGCCAGCACGCTACCGGGGGGGATCACAGATACGCAGTATTTT. Translation: CASTLPGGITDTQYF. The chain recombines TRBV2 with TRBJ2-3; 8 bases are a match to TRBD2. Looked up from germline, CDR1 is SNHLY and CDR2 is FYNNEI. Trimming cost V 7 bases and J 2 bases; bases outside gene matches: 8. This CDR3 is 15 amino acids long.

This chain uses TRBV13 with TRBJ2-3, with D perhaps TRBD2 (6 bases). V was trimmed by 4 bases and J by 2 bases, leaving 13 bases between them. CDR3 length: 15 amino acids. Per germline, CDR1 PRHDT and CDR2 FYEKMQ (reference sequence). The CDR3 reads CASSSGTSLTDTQYF. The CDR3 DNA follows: TGTGCCAGCAGCTCCGGGACTTCGCTCACAGATACGCAGTATTTT.

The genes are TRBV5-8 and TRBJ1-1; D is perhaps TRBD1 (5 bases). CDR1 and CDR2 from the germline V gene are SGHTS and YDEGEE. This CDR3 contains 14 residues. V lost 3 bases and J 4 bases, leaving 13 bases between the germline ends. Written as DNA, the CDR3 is TGTGCCAGCAGCTCTCAGGGAGGTCGCACTGAAGCTTTCTTT. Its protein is CASSSQGGRTEAFF.

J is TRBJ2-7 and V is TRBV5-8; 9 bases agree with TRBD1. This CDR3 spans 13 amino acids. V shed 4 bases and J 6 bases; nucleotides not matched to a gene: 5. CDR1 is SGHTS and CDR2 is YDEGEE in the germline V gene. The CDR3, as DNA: TGTGCCAGCAGCACCGGGACAGGGTTCGAGCAGTACTTC. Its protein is CASSTGTGFEQYF.

The CDR3 DNA follows: TGTGCCAGCAGCTTAGCTCGGGGGAGACAAGAGACCCAGTACTTC. It translates to CASSLARGRQETQYF. This chain uses TRBV7-9 with TRBJ2-5; perhaps TRBD2 as D (6 bases). Germline-derived CDR1 and CDR2 are SEHNR and FQNEAQ (reference sequence). This CDR3 has 15 residues. V was clipped by 0 bases and J by 2 bases, with 10 bases between them.

The CDR3 is CASSLNRVGELFF. CDR3 in DNA: TGTGCCAGCAGCTTAAACAGGGTCGGGGAGCTGTTTTTT. V is TRBV11-3 and J is TRBJ2-2; D possibly corresponds to TRBD1 (6 bases). There are 13 residues in the CDR3. The V gene's germline CDR1 is SGHNT and CDR2 YENEEA. Between the trimmed V and J ends, which lost 2 bases and 7 bases, there was a span of 8 bases. The complete variable domain, with remaining parts taken from reference TRBV11-3 and TRBJ2-2, reads EAGVVQSPRYKIIEKKQPVAFWCNPISGHNTLYWYLQNLGQGPELLIRYENEEAVDDSQLPKDRFSAERLKGVDSTLKIQPAELGDSAVYLCASSLNRVGELFFGEGSRLTVL.

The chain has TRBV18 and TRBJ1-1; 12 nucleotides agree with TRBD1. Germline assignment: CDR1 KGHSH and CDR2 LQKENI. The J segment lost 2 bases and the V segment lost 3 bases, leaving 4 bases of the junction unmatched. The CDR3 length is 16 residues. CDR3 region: CASSPFGTGGNTEAFF. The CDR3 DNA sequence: TGTGCCAGCTCACCTTTTGGGACAGGGGGCAACACTGAAGCTTTCTTT.